This T cell receptor beta chain was captured in a study of blood T cell repertoires in COVID-19 (dated by TCRdb to 2020 to 2022). With respect to the entire study: Samples covering the acute and convalescent phases of COVID-19 were provided by collaborators in the United States, Italy and Spain. Subjects who had been exposed to COVID-19, were actively infected with it, or had recovered from it provided the deeply sampled blood TCRbeta repertoires that made up the dataset. The prospective study material was composed of cDNA or gDNA derived from T cells, B-cell-depleted T cells, or PBMCs. Where HLA class I and class II types were available, the types were taken from metadata supplied by the sample provider, not from assay-based typing. A de-identified subject ID, COVID-19 status, age in years and sex were almost always included in the sample metadata. The repertoires were released in a freely available public database meant as a resource for research on the immune response to SARS-CoV-2. The samples were drawn from two sources: the first 160 participants of the ongoing ImmuneRACE study, and 1,254 subjects contributed by 6 global collaborators. Overall study results and their limits: The quantity of clinical and demographic metadata differed by source and by participant and was supplied without curation.

Counted from cysteine to phenylalanine, this CDR3 has 14 amino acids. Only the CDR3 portion is preserved as DNA: 42 bases, with reading frame beginning at the first base. Trimming removed 1 base from V and 7 bases from J, leaving 11 bases between the germline ends. CDR1 SNHLY and CDR2 FYNNEI were looked up in the germline V gene. As concerns this clone: The antigen it binds to is not known. The input lacks base qualities; no much larger clone sits a single base away.

TCRbeta CDR3 regions were amplified from genomic DNA by means of the immunoSEQ Assay, a bias-controlled multiplex PCR. On the authors' methods: The number of nucleated cells in each sample was estimated by amplification of reference gene primers within the assay. To quantify the absolute abundance of each unique TCRbeta CDR3 rearrangement, sequence reads were collapsed and filtered. For each sample, productive Simpson clonality was calculated as the square root of Simpson's diversity index over productive rearrangements. TCRdb took over this immuneACCESS table, retaining in-frame rearrangements with V and J assigned. Such tables are incomplete; in checked studies, under half of the missing clones stem from an unresolved V gene, and the remainder is unexplained. V, J and clone size reflect that table, while D and trimming were determined from the DNA. The sample table shows 70,000 to 75,000 clones, and roughly 79% are seen once. The ten largest clonotypes hold approximately 22% of the sample.

Collaborating institutions collected whole blood in K2EDTA tubes following their own protocols. For TCRbeta analysis, collaborator samples were shipped as frozen whole blood, as isolated PBMCs, or as DNA extracted from either sample type. This TCR was sampled from a woman aged 70-85 years with acute or convalescent COVID-19. The specimen was peripheral blood. The chain employs TRBV2 and TRBJ1-5; 5 matching bases give a weak D call of TRBD1. The CDR3 is CASSEGGGGQPQHF. The DNA reads as follows: TGTGCCAGCAGTGAAGGGGGCGGAGGGCAGCCCCAGCATTTT.